This entry describes one TCR beta chain. Antigen: not known. Profiling relied on immunoSEQ multiplex PCR, and the TCRdb table lists in-frame clones only, not all of them. The sample has approximately 150,000 clones; roughly 92% are singletons. CDR1 is SGHDT and CDR2 is YYEEEE in the germline V gene. The V end lost 0 bases, the J end lost 5 bases, and 9 bases lay between the germline ends. The CDR3 has 14 amino acids. The data are from a study of T cell responses to AZD1222 COVID-19 vaccine. General observations from the study: Baseline seropositivity characterized only a handful of AZD1222 recipients. When two AZD1222 doses had been given, Spike-specific TCR breadth and depth rose.

The sample in question was peripheral blood, obtained on day 0 of AZD1222 vaccination. This chain joins TRBV5-6 and TRBJ2-4; D perhaps matches TRBD2 (5 bases). The TCR sequence derives from an adult in good health. The CDR3 DNA is TGTGCCAGCAGCTTGGCAATGGGAGAAAACATTCAGTACTTC. Its translation: CASSLAMGENIQYF. The whole variable domain, remainder taken from reference TRBV5-6 and TRBJ2-4, is DAGVTQSPTHLIKTRGQQVTLRCSPKSGHDTVSWYQQALGQGPQFIFQYYEEEERQRGNFPDRFSGHQFPNYSSELNVNALLLGDSALYLCASSLAMGENIQYFGAGTRLSVL.